Listed below are T cell receptor beta chains from one sample, sequenced in a study of blood T cell repertoires in COVID-19. TCRdb's table, derived via immunoSEQ multiplex PCR, lists solely in-frame clones and lacks some. The table records roughly 32,000 clones, approximately 93% of them present only once. Sequencing was performed on peripheral blood. These receptors all stem from a male donor with active COVID-19. The CDR3 runs from the conserved cysteine through the conserved F or W. The D gene is left open where the match is weak. Expanded clones are given a class, and other clones once, few, many or no size at all.

TGTGCCAGCAGCGTATTAGTACAGCAAAACTATGGCTACACCTTC,CASSVLVQQNYGYTF,TRBJ1-2,.,TRBV9,15,.
TGTGCCAGCTCACCACCTAACGGGCGGGAGTACGAGCAGTACTTC,CASSPPNGREYEQYF,TRBJ2-7,TRBD2,TRBV18,15,.
TGTGCCAGCAGCTTCTCCGGGACAGACAATTCACCCCTCCACTTT,CASSFSGTDNSPLHF,TRBJ1-6,TRBD1,TRBV7-2,15,.
TGTGCCAGCAGTGAAACCTTTGCCGACCGGGTCCTTATATTCAAAAACATTCAGTACTTC,CASSETFADRVLIFKNIQYF,TRBJ2-4,.,TRBV2,20,.
TGCGCCAGCAGCCAAGCCGTTGCGGGGGGCCGGACAGCCGTCCAAGAGACCCAGTACTTC,CASSQAVAGGRTAVQETQYF,TRBJ2-5,TRBD2,TRBV4-3,20,.
TGTGCCAGCGTCACCTCCAGGGGCCGACTCGAGACCCAGTACTTC,CASVTSRGRLETQYF,TRBJ2-5,.,TRBV6-5,15,.
TGTGCCAGCAGCAATCATAAGCAGACAACTGTATATGGCTACACCTTC,CASSNHKQTTVYGYTF,TRBJ1-2,.,TRBV21-1,16,.
TGCAGTGCTAGTCCAGGCCCGGAAAAACTGTTTTTT,CSASPGPEKLFF,TRBJ1-4,.,TRBV20-1,12,.
TGTGCCAGCAGTTACCCGGACAGCTCCTATCAGCCCCAGCATTTT,CASSYPDSSYQPQHF,TRBJ1-5,.,TRBV6-2/TRBV6-3,15,.
TGTGCCAGCAGCTTTAGGGGGCGCCGGACTGAAGCTTTCTTT,CASSFRGRRTEAFF,TRBJ1-1,TRBD1,TRBV7-9,14,.
TGTGCCAGCAGCCACCGCGGGGGGGCGACCTACAATGAGCAGTTCTTC,CASSHRGGATYNEQFF,TRBJ2-1,TRBD2,TRBV4-2,16,.
TGTGCCAGCAGTGAAGAAGGGGCTTCACCCCTCCACTTT,CASSEEGASPLHF,TRBJ1-6,.,TRBV2,13,few
TGTGCCAGCAGTTTTGGGACAGCAAATTCACCCCTCCACTTT,CASSFGTANSPLHF,TRBJ1-6,TRBD1,TRBV6-5,14,.
TGTGCCAGCAGTGAAACGAACAGACCGAGCTCTGGAAACACCATATATTTT,CASSETNRPSSGNTIYF,TRBJ1-3,.,TRBV25-1,17,.
TGTGCCAGCAGTGAAGCGCGGACATACGGAAACACCATATATTTT,CASSEARTYGNTIYF,TRBJ1-3,.,TRBV6-1,15,.
TGTGCCAGCAGCCAGTTGGGGGGGGGATATCAGCCCCAGCATTTT,CASSQLGGGYQPQHF,TRBJ1-5,.,TRBV5-8,15,.
TGTGCCAGCAGTGTCGGACAGCTCGAAGATCAGACGCCCCAGCATTTT,CASSVGQLEDQTPQHF,TRBJ1-5,.,TRBV6-2/TRBV6-3,16,.
TGCGCCAGCAGCTTGGCCTTAGGACAGCGATTAGAAAAACTGTTTTTT,CASSLALGQRLEKLFF,TRBJ1-4,.,TRBV5-1,16,.
TGTGCCACCAGCAGAGATAATAATAATTCACCCCTCCACTTT,CATSRDNNNSPLHF,TRBJ1-6,.,TRBV15,14,.
TGTGCCAGTCCCGGGACAGGGCAAGAGACCCAGTACTTC,CASPGTGQETQYF,TRBJ2-5,TRBD1,TRBV2,13,.
TGTGCCAGCAGTCAGGGCAAAGGCACTGAAGCTTTCTTT,CASSQGKGTEAFF,TRBJ1-1,.,TRBV6-2/TRBV6-3,13,.
TGTGCCAGCAGCTCTCACACACGACAGTCAACTGAAGCTTTCTTT,CASSSHTRQSTEAFF,TRBJ1-1,.,TRBV7-2,15,.
TGTGCCAGCAGTTACTCTCTTCGCTCTGGAAACACCATATATTTT,CASSYSLRSGNTIYF,TRBJ1-3,.,TRBV6-5,15,.
TGTGCCAGCAGCGTAGAAAGTCTAGCGGGGGGTCCCAATGAGCAGTTCTTC,CASSVESLAGGPNEQFF,TRBJ2-1,TRBD2,TRBV9,17,.
TGTGCCAGCAGCTTAGTCGGGGGGGCGCCGGTTGAGACCCAGTACTTC,CASSLVGGAPVETQYF,TRBJ2-5,TRBD2,TRBV11-1,16,.
TGTGCCAGCAGCTTGAGGACAGGCAAGGGGCGGGGGACCCAGTACTTC,CASSLRTGKGRGTQYF,TRBJ2-5,.,TRBV7-2,16,.
TGTGCCAGCAGCTCGGGGGGGACTCCTACCTACGAGCAGTACTTC,CASSSGGTPTYEQYF,TRBJ2-7,TRBD2,TRBV5-4,15,.